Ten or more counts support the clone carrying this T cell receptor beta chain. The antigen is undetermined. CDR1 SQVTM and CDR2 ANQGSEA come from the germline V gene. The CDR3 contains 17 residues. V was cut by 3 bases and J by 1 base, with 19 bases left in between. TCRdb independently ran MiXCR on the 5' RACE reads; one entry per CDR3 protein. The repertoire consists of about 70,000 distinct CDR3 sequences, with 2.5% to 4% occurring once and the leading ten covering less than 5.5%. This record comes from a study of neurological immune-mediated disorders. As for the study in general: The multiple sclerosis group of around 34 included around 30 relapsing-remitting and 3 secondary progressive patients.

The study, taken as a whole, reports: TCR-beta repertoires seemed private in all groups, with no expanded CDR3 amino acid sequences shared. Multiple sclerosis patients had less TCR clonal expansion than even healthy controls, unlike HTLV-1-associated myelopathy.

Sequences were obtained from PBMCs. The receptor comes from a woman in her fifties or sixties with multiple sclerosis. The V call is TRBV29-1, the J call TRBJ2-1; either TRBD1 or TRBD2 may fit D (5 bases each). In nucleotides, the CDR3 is TGCAGCGTTGAGGGGGTGTATGCAGAGGGTTCCTACAATGAGCAGTTCTTC. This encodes CSVEGVYAEGSYNEQFF.